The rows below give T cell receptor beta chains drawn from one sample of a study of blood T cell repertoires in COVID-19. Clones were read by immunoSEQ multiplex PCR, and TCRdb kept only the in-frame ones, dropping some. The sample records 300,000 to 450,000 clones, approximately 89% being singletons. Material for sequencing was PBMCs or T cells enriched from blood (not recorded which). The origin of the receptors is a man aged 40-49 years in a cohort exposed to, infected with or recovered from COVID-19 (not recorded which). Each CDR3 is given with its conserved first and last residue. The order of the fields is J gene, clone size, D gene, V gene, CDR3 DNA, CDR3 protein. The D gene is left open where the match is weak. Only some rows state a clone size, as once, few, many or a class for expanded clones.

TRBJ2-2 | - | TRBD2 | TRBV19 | TGTGCCAGTAGTGCCCGACTAGCGGAAAACACCGGGGAGCTGTTTTTT | CASSARLAENTGELFF
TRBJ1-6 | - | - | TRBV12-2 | TGTGCAAGTCGCTTAGCCCAGACAGGGGTATCTTCACCCCTCCACTTT | CASRLAQTGVSSPLHF
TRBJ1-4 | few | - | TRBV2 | TGTGCCAGCAGGCCGAGGCTTGAGAAACTGTTTTTT | CASRPRLEKLFF
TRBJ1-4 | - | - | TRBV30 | TGTGCCTGGAGTCCCAACCTCCAGGGGAGTCGGGAAAAACTGTTTTTT | CAWSPNLQGSREKLFF
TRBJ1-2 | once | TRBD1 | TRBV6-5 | TGTGCCAGCAGTCCGGACAGGGTCTATGGCTACACCTTC | CASSPDRVYGYTF
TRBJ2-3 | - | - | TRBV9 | TGTGCCAGCAGCGTAGCAGGAACAGATACGCAGTATTTT | CASSVAGTDTQYF
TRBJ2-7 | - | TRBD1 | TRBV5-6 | TGTGCCAGCAGCCTGACAGGGTCGTACGAGCAGTACTTC | CASSLTGSYEQYF
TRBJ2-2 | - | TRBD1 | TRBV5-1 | TGCGCCAGCAGCTTTGACAGGGGGCGAGGCACCGGGGAGCTGTTTTTT | CASSFDRGRGTGELFF
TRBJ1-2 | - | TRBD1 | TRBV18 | TGTGCCAGCTCACAAACAGGGGATAGTGGCTACACCTTC | CASSQTGDSGYTF
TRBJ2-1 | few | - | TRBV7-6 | TGTGCCAGCAGCATGACAACCTCCTCCTACAATGAGCAGTTCTTC | CASSMTTSSYNEQFF
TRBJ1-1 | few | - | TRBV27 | TGTGCCAGCAGGAGTCCCCGAGGAATAAACACTGAAGCTTTCTTT | CASRSPRGINTEAFF
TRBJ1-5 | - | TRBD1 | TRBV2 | TGTGCCAGCAGTGAAGCGGGGGCCAGGGGGGAGGCCCAGCATTTT | CASSEAGARGEAQHF
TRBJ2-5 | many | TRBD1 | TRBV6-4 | TGTGCCAGCAGCGAACAGGGGGGCCAAGAGACCCAGTACTTC | CASSEQGGQETQYF
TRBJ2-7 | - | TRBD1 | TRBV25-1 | TGTGCCAGCAGGGCGACAGGGGGCAACGACGAGCAGTACTTC | CASRATGGNDEQYF